These 31 T cell receptor beta chains share one sample of origin, sequenced in a study of brain T cells in children with intractable seizures. The assay was immunoSEQ multiplex PCR, and TCRdb's table has in-frame clones only and misses some. Here the sample spans 110,000 or so clones, under 95% being singletons. This specimen was peripheral blood, taken at surgery. Receptors were obtained from a boy under two years old with hemimegalencephaly and intractable seizures.

This chain joins TRBV5-6 and TRBJ2-7, with 16 bases fitting TRBD2. The CDR3 covers 15 residues. V lost 1 base and J lost 7; bases outside the gene matches: 2. Germline V gene data show CDR1 as SGHDT and CDR2 as YYEEEE. The CDR3: CASSLPGLAGGEQYF. CDR3 bases: TGTGCCAGCAGCTTGCCGGGACTAGCGGGAGGGGAGCAGTACTTC.

The rearrangement uses TRBV6-5 and TRBJ1-4; 7 bases map to TRBD1. The trim removed 2 bases at V and 6 bases at J, leaving 3 bases unmatched. The germline V gene has CDR1 MNHEY and CDR2 SVGAGI. This CDR3 is built from 14 residues. The CDR3: CASSYRGRHEKLFF. Here the CDR3 DNA reads TGTGCCAGCAGTTACAGGGGGCGCCATGAAAAACTGTTTTTT.

The J gene is TRBJ2-5, the V gene TRBV28, with 12 bases matching TRBD1. Germline-derived CDR1 and CDR2 are MDHEN and SYDVKM. V was pared by 6 bases and J by 4 bases, with 12 bases of the junction left unmatched. The CDR3 consists of 17 residues. CDR3 coding DNA: TGTGCCAGCAGCTCCCTCCGGGGACAGGGGGCGGGAGAGACCCAGTACTTC. Amino acid sequence: CASSSLRGQGAGETQYF. Filled out from reference TRBV28 and TRBJ2-5, the complete variable domain reads DVKVTQSSRYLVKRTGEKVFLECVQDMDHENMFWYRQDPGLGLRLIYFSYDVKMKEKGDIPEGYSVSREKKERFSLILESASTNQTSMYLCASSSLRGQGAGETQYFGPGTRLLVL.

This clone was picked up one time. The rearrangement links TRBV5-1 to TRBJ2-7, with D possibly being TRBD1 or TRBD2 (6 bases each). V lost 0 bases and J 3 bases, leaving 16 bases between the germline ends. Germline values: CDR1 SGHRS, CDR2 YFSETQ. The CDR3 extends over 16 amino acids. The CDR3 loop is CASSLGLTGAGYEQYF. The CDR3 DNA is TGCGCCAGCAGCTTGGGGCTTACGGGGGCGGGCTACGAGCAGTACTTC.

The chain couples TRBV7-2 to TRBJ2-1; perhaps D is TRBD1 or TRBD2 (5 bases each). Trimming removed 5 bases from V and 0 bases from J, with 20 bases in between. The CDR3 is 18 amino acids. Looked up from germline, CDR1 is SGHTA and CDR2 is FQGNSA. The DNA for the CDR3 is TGTGCCAGCAGCCCGGGAAAGCGAGGGACCGACTCCTACAATGAGCAGTTCTTC. It is translated as CASSPGKRGTDSYNEQFF.

The chain links TRBV28 to TRBJ2-1; D remains unclear. The CDR3 loop spans 15 amino acids. Germline lookup yields CDR1 MDHEN and CDR2 SYDVKM. The V end lost 5 bases, the J end lost 2 bases, and 13 bases lay between the germline ends. The CDR3 here is CASSPQNLPYNEQFF. CDR3 sequence (DNA): TGTGCCAGCAGTCCCCAAAATTTACCCTACAATGAGCAGTTCTTC.

The CDR3 loop is CASSYLNVETSNTGELFF. The DNA for the CDR3 is TGTGCCAGCAGCTACCTAAATGTCGAGACTAGTAACACCGGGGAGCTGTTTTTT. The rearrangement links TRBV5-4 to TRBJ2-2; tentatively, D is TRBD2 (6 bases). V gave up 3 bases and J gave up 2 bases, with 20 bases separating them. The germline gives CDR1 SGHNT, CDR2 YYREEE (reference sequence). The CDR3 runs to 18 residues.

V usage is TRBV4-2 and J usage is TRBJ2-5; TRBD1 matches 8 bases. Unmatched junction bases numbered 2, after V lost 0 bases and J lost 2 bases. Germline CDR1 LGHNA, CDR2 YNFKEQ. There are 15 residues in the CDR3. CDR3 bases: TGTGCCAGCAGCCAAGACGGGACAGGACAAGAGACCCAGTACTTC. Translated, it gives CASSQDGTGQETQYF.

V usage is TRBV5-4 and J usage is TRBJ2-7, with D possibly called TRBD1 or TRBD2 (5 bases each). Deletions cut 0 bases from V and 1 base from J, with 14 bases between. Germline V gene data show CDR1 as SGHNT and CDR2 as YYREEE (reference sequence). The CDR3 length is 16 residues. CDR3 nucleotides: TGTGCCAGCAGCTTGGATGTAGGGACCGCTTCCTACGAGCAGTACTTC. It yields the protein CASSLDVGTASYEQYF.

This chain uses TRBV6-1 with TRBJ1-5; TRBD1 matches 7 bases. With V trimmed by 3 bases and J by 7 bases, 6 bases remained unmatched. Germline loops: CDR1 MNHNS, CDR2 SASEGT. The CDR3 covers 14 residues. This chain's CDR3 is CASSDRQGRQPQHF. Here the CDR3 DNA reads TGTGCCAGCAGTGACCGACAGGGCAGGCAGCCCCAGCATTTT.

This clone was seen once. The chain combines TRBV28 with TRBJ2-7; TRBD2 is a possible D gene (6 bases). Germline V gene data show CDR1 as MDHEN and CDR2 as SYDVKM. Trimming stripped 6 bases from V and 2 bases from J, with 17 bases between. The CDR3 loop spans 15 amino acids. The CDR3 region has the DNA TGTGCCAGCAGCCCACCGGGACTCCCGACCTACGAGCAGTACTTC. Translated: CASSPPGLPTYEQYF. Variable domain in full (rest from reference TRBV28 and TRBJ2-7): DVKVTQSSRYLVKRTGEKVFLECVQDMDHENMFWYRQDPGLGLRLIYFSYDVKMKEKGDIPEGYSVSREKKERFSLILESASTNQTSMYLCASSPPGLPTYEQYFGPGTRLTVT.

The chain employs TRBV23-1 and TRBJ1-4, with TRBD1 as a possible D gene (6 bases). TRBV23-1 is reported as an ORF; its role is uncertain. The CDR3 totals 15 residues. V dropped 6 bases and J dropped 5 bases, with 16 bases sitting between them. CDR3 nucleotides: TGCGCCAGCAGCCCGACAGGACCTGTCAATGAAAAACTGTTTTTT. Protein sequence: CASSPTGPVNEKLFF.

The CDR3 sequence: CASSLPRDRKPSGANVLTF. For the CDR3, the DNA is TGTGCCAGCAGTTTACCCCGGGACAGGAAACCCTCTGGGGCCAACGTCCTGACTTTC. This chain links TRBV28 with TRBJ2-6; 8 nucleotides agree with TRBD1. CDR1 and CDR2 from the germline V gene are MDHEN and SYDVKM. This CDR3 region has 19 residues. With 2 bases clipped from V and 0 bases from J, the junction kept 9 bases outside the gene matches.

The chain employs TRBV3-1 (or the pseudogene TRBV3-2) and TRBJ1-6; 9 bases are shared with TRBD1. The CDR3 consists of 14 residues. Germline CDR1 and CDR2: LGHDT and YNNKEL (reference sequence). Unmatched junction bases numbered 1, after V lost 3 bases and J lost 7 bases. The CDR3 nucleotides read TGTGCCAGCAGCCATACAGGGGGCAATTCACCCCTCCACTTT. It is translated as CASSHTGGNSPLHF.

V and J are TRBV7-3 and TRBJ2-7; possibly TRBD2 for D (5 bases). Trimming stripped 5 bases from V and 2 bases from J, with 16 bases between. The CDR3 has 15 amino acids. Per the germline V gene, CDR1 is SGHTA and CDR2 is FQGTGA. This chain's CDR3 is CASSPNRGRPYEQYF. DNA for the CDR3: TGTGCCAGCAGCCCTAACCGGGGTAGACCCTACGAGCAGTACTTC.

The chain employs TRBV14 and TRBJ2-2, with D tentatively TRBD1 or TRBD2 (5 bases each). The germline CDR1 and CDR2 sequences are SGHDN and FVKESK. The V end was cut by 4 bases, the J end by 1 base, with 10 bases between. The CDR3 covers 15 residues. The DNA for the CDR3 is TGTGCCAGCAGCCCCGGGACGTGGAACACCGGGGAGCTGTTTTTT. This encodes CASSPGTWNTGELFF.

In the case of this clone: The sample holds other DNA sequences that translate to the same CDR3. The chain couples TRBV28 to TRBJ2-5; the D is unclear. The CDR3 is 13 amino acids. The V end lost 10 bases, the J end lost 1 base, and 13 bases lay between the germline ends. From germline, CDR1 is MDHEN and CDR2 SYDVKM. This CDR3 reads CATNRAAQETQYF. CDR3 nucleotide sequence: TGTGCCACCAATCGAGCAGCCCAAGAGACCCAGTACTTC.

The rearrangement joins TRBV5-1 to TRBJ2-1; perhaps TRBD2 as D (6 bases). The ends were cut back, 4 bases at V and 8 bases at J, with 19 bases in the middle. Germline V gene lookup returns CDR1 SGHRS and CDR2 YFSETQ. The CDR3 has 15 amino acids. The CDR3 loop reads CASSGGADPWDEQFF. The CDR3 DNA sequence: TGCGCCAGCAGCGGCGGGGCCGATCCTTGGGATGAGCAGTTCTTC.

The chain carries TRBV25-1 and TRBJ2-4; 8 bases are a match to TRBD2. CDR1 is MGHDK, CDR2 SYGVNS, per germline. The CDR3 is 16 amino acids. The V gene end was trimmed by 3 bases and the J gene end by 6 bases; junction bases not matched to a gene: 10. The CDR3 DNA reads as TGTGCCAGCAGTGAGGGTCGGGAGGGGTTCGGAAACATTCAGTACTTC. Amino acids: CASSEGREGFGNIQYF.

This rearrangement joins TRBV25-1 to TRBJ2-1; tentatively, D is TRBD2 (5 bases). The CDR3 is made up of 14 amino acids. V was shortened by 3 bases and J by 5 bases, with 11 bases between the two germline ends. Germline values: CDR1 MGHDK, CDR2 SYGVNS. The CDR3 sequence is CASSEGVLNNEQFF. CDR3 sequence (DNA): TGTGCCAGCAGTGAGGGAGTTCTTAACAATGAGCAGTTCTTC. Together with reference TRBV25-1 and TRBJ2-1, the CDR3 gives the full variable domain: EADIYQTPRYLVIGTGKKITLECSQTMGHDKMYWYQQDPGMELHLIHYSYGVNSTEKGDLSSESTVSRIRTEHFPLTLESARPSHTSQYLCASSEGVLNNEQFFGPGTRLTVL.

The chain links TRBV25-1 to TRBJ1-1; no clear D. The germline V and J ends were trimmed by 5 bases and 1 base, with 8 bases remaining between them. The length of the CDR3 is 13 residues. CDR1 is MGHDK, CDR2 SYGVNS, per germline. CDR3 sequence: CASSRRENTEAFF. In nucleotides, the CDR3 is TGTGCCAGCAGTAGACGGGAGAACACTGAAGCTTTCTTT.

The CDR3 is CASSLGLAGGPYNEQFF. The DNA for the CDR3 is TGTGCCAGCAGCTTGGGACTAGCGGGAGGGCCTTACAATGAGCAGTTCTTC. The V call is TRBV7-8, the J call TRBJ2-1, with TRBD2 matching over 16 bases. The CDR3 is 17 amino acids. V gave up 3 bases and J gave up 4 bases; unmatched junction bases: 3. CDR1 SGHVS and CDR2 FQNEAQ come from the germline V gene.

V gene TRBV19 combines with J gene TRBJ1-4, with 7 positions matching TRBD1. V trimming: 2 bases; J trimming: 0 bases; junction bases outside the gene matches: 0. The germline V gene has CDR1 LNHDA and CDR2 SQIVND (reference sequence). This CDR3 is built from 15 residues. CDR3 DNA: TGTGCCAGTAGTATACAGGGGGCAACTAATGAAAAACTGTTTTTT. It encodes CASSIQGATNEKLFF.

The chain combines TRBV9 with TRBJ2-1, with D possibly matching TRBD2 (6 bases). CDR1 is SGDLS, CDR2 YYNGEE, per germline. The CDR3 loop spans 16 amino acids. The germline V and J ends were trimmed by 4 bases and 6 bases, with 20 bases remaining between them. CDR3 amino acids: CASSPTGGNGGNEQFF. Written as DNA, the CDR3 is TGTGCCAGCAGCCCCACAGGCGGGAACGGGGGCAATGAGCAGTTCTTC.

The chain has TRBV29-1 and TRBJ2-1; D gene uncertain. V lost 7 bases and J 5 bases, leaving 6 bases between the germline ends. Germline V gene lookup returns CDR1 SQVTM and CDR2 ANQGSEA. This CDR3 has 10 amino acids. The CDR3 region is CSAGNNEQFF. CDR3 bases: TGCAGCGCCGGAAACAATGAGCAGTTCTTC.

V is TRBV27 and J is TRBJ1-2; D unresolved. Germline values: CDR1 MNHEY, CDR2 SMNVEV (reference sequence). The CDR3 is made up of 14 amino acids. With 9 bases removed from V and 5 bases from J, the gap between germline ends came to 19 bases. In nucleotides, the CDR3 is TGTGCCAGAGCCAATGGTGAGGGTAGGTATGGCTACACCTTC. Its translation is CARANGEGRYGYTF.

The J gene is TRBJ1-4, the V gene TRBV7-9; weak D call: TRBD1 (5 bases). CDR1 is SEHNR and CDR2 is FQNEAQ in the germline V gene (reference sequence). Trimming stripped 5 bases from V and 8 bases from J, with 12 bases between. CDR3 length equals 13 residues. The CDR3 region is CASSPIREEKLFF. CDR3 bases: TGTGCCAGCAGCCCAATCAGGGAAGAAAAACTGTTTTTT.

This clone was seen a single time. The chain couples TRBV4-3 to TRBJ2-5, with D unclear. This CDR3 has 15 amino acids. V lost 0 bases to trimming and J lost 2 bases, with 10 bases between them. Germline V lookup: CDR1 LGHNA, CDR2 YSLEER. As DNA, the CDR3 is TGCGCCAGCAGCCAAGACCACCCACCGCAAGAGACCCAGTACTTC. This translates into CASSQDHPPQETQYF.

The chain employs TRBV24-1 and TRBJ2-7, with 7 bases aligning to TRBD2. Germline assignment: CDR1 KGHDR and CDR2 SFDVKD. With 9 bases clipped from V and 6 bases from J, the junction kept 16 bases outside the gene matches. There are 15 residues in the CDR3. As DNA, the CDR3 is TGTGCCACCCGGCCTAAGGGGAGGACTAGAGGCGAGCAGTACTTC. It specifies CATRPKGRTRGEQYF.

The chain recombines TRBV5-1 with TRBJ2-7; D remains unclear. Trimming shortened V by 6 bases and J by 7 bases, and 29 bases separated the two germline ends. The CDR3 sequence is 17 residues long. CDR1 and CDR2 (germline): SGHRS, YFSETQ. The CDR3 here is CASKTWTSGVGLFEQYF. The CDR3 DNA sequence: TGCGCCAGCAAGACTTGGACCTCCGGTGTGGGCTTGTTTGAGCAGTACTTC.

This clone was counted a single time. The chain employs TRBV6-5 and TRBJ2-1; a possible D gene is TRBD2 (6 bases). This CDR3 is 16 amino acids long. V was clipped by 2 bases and J by 0 bases, with 11 bases between them. The germline V gene encodes CDR1 MNHEY and CDR2 SVGAGI. The CDR3 protein is CASSYGFGSSYNEQFF. DNA for the CDR3: TGTGCCAGCAGTTACGGATTCGGGAGCTCCTACAATGAGCAGTTCTTC.